This T cell receptor (beta chain) was recovered during a study of cytomegalovirus exposure and HLA in healthy donors. Researchers ran the PCR with 60 Vbeta and 13 Jbeta primers. Repertoires were generated with immunoSEQ multiplex PCR, while TCRdb's copy carries only in-frame clones and drops some. The table has about 130,000 clones, under 85% seen once; the top ten hold under 3.5%. Trimming removed 4 bases at V and 4 bases at J, with 25 bases between. Germline V gene data show CDR1 as MNHNS and CDR2 as SASEGT. The CDR3 extends over 18 amino acids. This sequence was found in a man aged 25-45 years in good health and CMV-seronegative. The sample was PBMCs. This chain connects TRBV6-1 to TRBJ1-2; D is perhaps TRBD1 (5 bases). The DNA for the CDR3 is TGTGCCAGCAGTGCCCTCGGGGGAGGTCCGCGGAGGATCTATGGCTACACCTTC. The encoded protein is CASSALGGGPRRIYGYTF.